The 24 T cell receptor beta chains given below trace back to one sample, sequenced in a study of blood T cell repertoires in COVID-19. Data came from immunoSEQ multiplex PCR; TCRdb stores just in-frame clones and leaves some out. The data hold 350,000 to 400,000 clones, with 88% observed a single time. Input material: PBMCs or T cells enriched from blood (not recorded which). Source of these receptors: a woman aged 25 to 39 with acute COVID-19.

This clone has only a few counts. The chain links TRBV29-1 to TRBJ2-5; D might be TRBD2 (6 bases). The CDR3 spans 12 residues. Trimming took off 6 bases at V and 5 bases at J, with 13 bases between the two ends. Germline lookup yields CDR1 SQVTM and CDR2 ANQGSEA. CDR3 in amino acids: CSVGDLGETQYF. CDR3 in DNA: TGCAGCGTAGGGGACTTGGGGGAGACCCAGTACTTC.

The chain carries TRBV7-3 and TRBJ2-3, with D perhaps matching TRBD2 (5 bases). CDR1 is SGHTA, CDR2 FQGTGA, per germline. V was shortened by 8 bases and J by 0 bases, with 27 bases between the two germline ends. This CDR3 comprises 19 residues. DNA of the CDR3: TGTGCCAGCCTAACTACAGCGAGCGGACGACGAAGGAGCACAGATACGCAGTATTTT. This sequence encodes CASLTTASGRRRSTDTQYF. Using reference TRBV7-3 and TRBJ2-3 for the parts outside the CDR3, the full variable domain is GAGVSQTPSNKVTEKGKYVELRCDPISGHTALYWYRQSLGQGPEFLIYFQGTGAADDSGLPNDRFFAVRPEGSVSTLKIQRTERGDSAVYLCASLTTASGRRRSTDTQYFGPGTRLTVL.

About this clone: Other DNA sequences of this sample code for an identical CDR3. The V call is TRBV4-1, the J call TRBJ1-2; TRBD1 is a possible D gene (6 bases). This CDR3 spans 14 amino acids. CDR1 and CDR2 (germline): MGHRA, YSYEKL. With 0 bases removed from V and 3 bases from J, the gap between germline ends came to 8 bases. CDR3 sequence: CASSQDPGDYGYTF. The CDR3 coding sequence is TGCGCCAGCAGCCAAGACCCAGGGGACTATGGCTACACCTTC.

The rearrangement links TRBV7-9 to TRBJ1-5, with 9 bases lining up with TRBD1. The germline V gene encodes CDR1 SEHNR and CDR2 FQNEAQ (reference sequence). This CDR3 is 15 amino acids long. Trimming removed 5 bases from V and 6 bases from J; junction bases left unmatched: 8. CDR3 loop: CASSQQGAAIQPQHF. In DNA form, the CDR3 reads TGTGCCAGCAGCCAACAGGGGGCTGCGATTCAGCCCCAGCATTTT.

This chain connects TRBV12-3 or TRBV12-4 to TRBJ1-1, with unresolved D. Trimming shortened V by 5 bases and J by 5 bases, and 12 bases separated the two germline ends. This CDR3 spans 13 amino acids. The CDR3 DNA sequence: TGTGCCAGCAGTGTCCAAGCCCCAACTGAAGCTTTCTTT. Its protein is CASSVQAPTEAFF.

This chain links TRBV18 with TRBJ2-7, with D perhaps TRBD2 (5 bases). V shed 4 bases and J shed 2 bases, with 9 bases lying between them. The CDR3 sequence is 13 residues long. Germline loops: CDR1 KGHSH, CDR2 LQKENI. The CDR3 loop reads CASSHRETYEQYF. The CDR3 DNA reads TGTGCCAGCTCACACCGGGAAACCTACGAGCAGTACTTC. Drawing the rest from reference TRBV18 and TRBJ2-7, the complete variable domain is NAGVMQNPRHLVRRRGQEARLRCSPMKGHSHVYWYRQLPEEGLKFMVYLQKENIIDESGMPKERFSAEFPKEGPSILRIQQVVRGDSAAYFCASSHRETYEQYFGPGTRLTVT.

V gene TRBV24-1 combines with J gene TRBJ2-1; a weak D match, TRBD1 (6 bases). CDR3 length: 14 residues. Trimming stripped 4 bases from V and 6 bases from J, with 12 bases between. Looked up from germline, CDR1 is KGHDR and CDR2 is SFDVKD. The CDR3 sequence: CATSELRDTNEQFF. As DNA, the CDR3 is TGTGCCACCAGTGAACTCCGGGACACCAATGAGCAGTTCTTC.

This clone has only one observation. The chain combines TRBV6-5 with TRBJ1-6; D is perhaps TRBD1 (5 bases). Germline V gives CDR1 MNHEY, CDR2 SVGAGI. Trimming shortened V by 6 bases and J by 7 bases, and 13 bases separated the two germline ends. The CDR3 runs to 14 residues. CDR3 in amino acids: CASRRDSGNSPLHF. In DNA, the CDR3 is TGTGCCAGCAGGCGGGACTCCGGGAATTCACCCCTCCACTTT.

The CDR3 is CASGVSGKSYNEQFF. The CDR3 nucleotides are TGTGCCAGCGGGGTATCCGGGAAATCCTACAATGAGCAGTTCTTC. V and J are TRBV6-5 and TRBJ2-1; TRBD2 might be the D (5 bases). CDR1 and CDR2 from the germline V gene are MNHEY and SVGAGI. The CDR3 runs 15 residues. The germline V and J ends were trimmed by 8 bases and 1 base, with 15 bases remaining between them.

The rearrangement joins TRBV11-3 to TRBJ2-2, with D uncertain. This CDR3 is built from 13 residues. Trimming cost V 0 bases and J 6 bases, with 5 bases left between them. Looked up from germline, CDR1 is SGHNT and CDR2 is YENEEA. The CDR3 sequence is CASSLDPSGELFF. DNA of the CDR3: TGTGCCAGCAGCTTAGACCCCTCCGGGGAGCTGTTTTTT. Drawing the rest from reference TRBV11-3 and TRBJ2-2, the complete variable domain is EAGVVQSPRYKIIEKKQPVAFWCNPISGHNTLYWYLQNLGQGPELLIRYENEEAVDDSQLPKDRFSAERLKGVDSTLKIQPAELGDSAVYLCASSLDPSGELFFGEGSRLTVL.

This chain links TRBV3-1 (or the pseudogene TRBV3-2) with TRBJ2-1, with D unresolved. The CDR3 covers 14 residues. Germline-derived CDR1 and CDR2 are LGHDT and YNNKEL (reference sequence). V was cut by 2 bases and J by 6 bases, with 11 bases left in between. The CDR3 DNA reads TGTGCCAGCAGCCAACGGGTGTGGATCAATGAGCAGTTCTTC. Its protein product is CASSQRVWINEQFF.

This chain links TRBV2 with TRBJ1-5; 9 nucleotides align to TRBD1. CDR3 length: 14 residues. The germline CDR1 and CDR2 sequences are SNHLY and FYNNEI. Trimming took 2 bases from V and 7 from J; bases not matched to a gene: 3. The chain's CDR3 is CASSETGGGQPQHF. CDR3 nucleotides: TGTGCCAGCAGTGAAACAGGGGGCGGCCAGCCCCAGCATTTT.

This clone was counted between two and nine times. Other DNA sequences of this sample code for an identical CDR3. The chain recombines TRBV15 with TRBJ2-3; 9 nucleotides agree with TRBD2. CDR1 LNHNV and CDR2 YYDKDF come from the germline V gene (reference sequence). V gave up 1 base and J gave up 1 base; unmatched junction bases: 3. The CDR3 length is 16 residues. The CDR3 region is CATSRGSSGGTDTQYF. The CDR3 nucleotides read TGTGCCACCAGCAGAGGGTCTAGCGGGGGCACAGATACGCAGTATTTT.

The chain couples TRBV6-8 to TRBJ2-7; 8 bases are shared with TRBD2. The CDR3 extends over 15 amino acids. With 3 bases clipped from V and 2 bases from J, the junction kept 6 bases outside the gene matches. Germline CDR1 MNHGY, CDR2 SAAAGT. The CDR3 nucleotides read TGTGCCAGCAGTTATGAGAGCGGGGGAACCTACGAGCAGTACTTC. It translates to CASSYESGGTYEQYF.

The rearrangement uses TRBV24-1 and TRBJ2-1; 8 bases match TRBD2. Trimming cost V 3 bases and J 0 bases; bases outside gene matches: 6. CDR1 is KGHDR, CDR2 SFDVKD, per germline. This CDR3 comprises 17 residues. CDR3 amino acids: CATSDPRTSRSYNEQFF. The CDR3 bases are TGTGCCACCAGTGATCCCCGGACTAGCCGCTCCTACAATGAGCAGTTCTTC.

Here the CDR3 DNA reads TGCGCCAGCAGCTTGAGGGGACAGGGGGGTGATTCACCCCTCCACTTT. This sequence encodes CASSLRGQGGDSPLHF. The V gene is TRBV5-1, the J gene TRBJ1-6; TRBD1 agrees at 11 bases. The length of the CDR3 is 16 residues. In germline, CDR1 is SGHRS, CDR2 YFSETQ. The J segment lost 8 bases and the V segment lost 1 base, leaving 5 bases of the junction unmatched.

This clone was picked up one time. V gene TRBV30 combines with J gene TRBJ1-3, with D possibly being TRBD1 (5 bases). Trimming left V 2 bases short and J 0 bases short, with 11 bases between. The CDR3 contains 15 residues. CDR1 is GTSNPN and CDR2 is SVGIG in the germline V gene (reference sequence). The CDR3 loop is CAWSMTALSGNTIYF. The CDR3 coding sequence is TGTGCCTGGAGTATGACAGCGCTCTCTGGAAACACCATATATTTT.

The rearrangement joins TRBV9 to TRBJ1-4, with D uncertain. The V end lost 0 bases, the J end lost 0 bases, and 9 bases lay between the germline ends. Germline V gene sequence: CDR1 SGDLS, CDR2 YYNGEE. The CDR3 spans 16 residues. DNA of the CDR3: TGTGCCAGCAGCGTAGGAAGAGGGTCAACTAATGAAAAACTGTTTTTT. This codes for CASSVGRGSTNEKLFF.

In its sample, this clone was seen once. The chain is built from TRBV6-4 and TRBJ2-1, with no clear D. The germline V gene encodes CDR1 MRHNA and CDR2 SNTAGT. The CDR3 is 14 amino acids. Trimming took 4 bases from V and 5 from J, leaving 12 bases between them. The CDR3 region has the DNA TGTGCCAGCAGTGCCGGTCCGTATGACAATGAGCAGTTCTTC. This gives the protein CASSAGPYDNEQFF.

This chain joins TRBV5-6 and TRBJ1-2; no firm D call. The V end was cut by 4 bases, the J end by 0 bases, with 10 bases between. CDR3 size: 14 residues. CDR1 is SGHDT, CDR2 YYEEEE, per germline. CDR3 amino acids: CASSLPIANYGYTF. The CDR3 nucleotides are TGTGCCAGCAGCCTTCCAATAGCTAACTATGGCTACACCTTC.

This clone was counted a single time. The CDR3 DNA sequence: TGTGCCAGCAGTTACTCGCAGACAGGACCCTATGGCTACACCTTC. Translating gives CASSYSQTGPYGYTF. This sequence joins TRBV6-5 and TRBJ1-2; tentative D call: TRBD1 (6 bases). CDR1 and CDR2 from the germline V gene are MNHEY and SVGAGI. This CDR3 has 15 amino acids. V was cut by 0 bases and J by 4 bases, with 12 bases left in between.

This CDR3 reads CASSDPGHSSGNTIYF. Here the CDR3 DNA reads TGTGCCAGCAGTGATCCGGGACATAGCTCTGGAAACACCATATATTTT. The rearrangement joins TRBV6-1 to TRBJ1-3; D may be TRBD1 (6 bases). Germline V CDR1 and CDR2: MNHNS, SASEGT. CDR3 size: 16 residues. V lost 3 bases and J 0 bases, leaving 12 bases between the germline ends.

The J gene is TRBJ1-1, the V gene TRBV6-1; D is ambiguous. V was trimmed by 3 bases and J by 3 bases, leaving 14 bases between them. The CDR3 is 15 amino acids. CDR1 MNHNS and CDR2 SASEGT come from the germline V gene. The CDR3 reads CASSDPVAGYTEAFF. The CDR3 region has the DNA TGTGCCAGCAGTGATCCCGTCGCGGGGTACACTGAAGCTTTCTTT.

The rearrangement joins TRBV3-1 (or the pseudogene TRBV3-2) to TRBJ1-6; D may be TRBD1 (5 bases). V was clipped by 8 bases and J by 5 bases, with 13 bases between them. The CDR3 length is 14 residues. Germline V lookup: CDR1 LGHDT, CDR2 YNNKEL (reference sequence). CDR3 protein: CASAGGTNNSPLHF. The DNA for the CDR3 is TGTGCCAGCGCTGGCGGGACGAATAATTCACCCCTCCACTTT.